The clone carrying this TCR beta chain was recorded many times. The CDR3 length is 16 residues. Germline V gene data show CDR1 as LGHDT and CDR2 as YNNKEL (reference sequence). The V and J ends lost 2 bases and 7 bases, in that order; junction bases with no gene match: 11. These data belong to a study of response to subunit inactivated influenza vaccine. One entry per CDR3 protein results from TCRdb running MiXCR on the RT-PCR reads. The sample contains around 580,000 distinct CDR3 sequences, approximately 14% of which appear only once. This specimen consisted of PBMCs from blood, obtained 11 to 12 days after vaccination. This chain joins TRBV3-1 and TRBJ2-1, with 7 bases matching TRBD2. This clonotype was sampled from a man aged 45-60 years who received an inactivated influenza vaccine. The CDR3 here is CASSQQPAGYGNEQFF. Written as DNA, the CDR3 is TGTGCCAGCAGCCAACAACCAGCGGGATATGGGAATGAGCAGTTCTTC.